What follows are 31 T cell receptor beta chains derived from one specimen sequenced in a study of blood T cell repertoires in COVID-19. Some clones are missing from TCRdb's copy, which holds only in-frame ones; the method was immunoSEQ multiplex PCR. This sample yields under 100,000 clones, of which about nine tenths are seen a single time; roughly 9% belongs to the top ten. What was sequenced was peripheral blood. These receptors were obtained from a man aged 45 to 65 with acute or convalescent COVID-19.

The V and J genes are TRBV7-2 and TRBJ1-2; 10 bases line up with TRBD1. J gave up 4 bases and V 5 bases, and 16 bases lay outside the gene matches. The CDR3 length is 18 residues. Germline lookup yields CDR1 SGHTA and CDR2 FQGNSA. CDR3 sequence reads: CASSPFQRTGGFSYGYTF. In nucleotides, the CDR3 is TGTGCCAGCAGCCCATTCCAGCGGACAGGGGGTTTTTCCTATGGCTACACCTTC.

This clone was observed a single time. The J gene is TRBJ1-6, the V gene TRBV5-1, with TRBD1 matching 7 bases. Germline trimming cut 6 bases from V and 6 bases from J; bases unmatched to any gene: 9. CDR3 size: 15 residues. Germline values: CDR1 SGHRS, CDR2 YFSETQ. CDR3 loop: CASTISGDSNSPLHF. The DNA of the CDR3 is TGCGCCAGCACCATTAGTGGGGACAGTAATTCACCCCTCCACTTT. Full variable domain (rest looked up from reference TRBV5-1 and TRBJ1-6): KAGVTQTPRYLIKTRGQQVTLSCSPISGHRSVSWYQQTPGQGLQFLFEYFSETQRNKGNFPGRFSGRQFSNSRSEMNVSTLELGDSALYLCASTISGDSNSPLHFGNGTRLTVT.

The J gene is TRBJ1-1, the V gene TRBV5-6; the D is unclear. The germline gives CDR1 SGHDT, CDR2 YYEEEE. Trimming pared 1 base from V and 6 bases from J, leaving 4 bases between. CDR3 length equals 11 residues. The CDR3 DNA reads as TGTGCCAGCAGCTTGTATTCTGAAGCTTTCTTT. As protein: CASSLYSEAFF.

The rearrangement joins TRBV27 to TRBJ2-7, with 10 bases that match TRBD2. CDR1 and CDR2 (germline): MNHEY, SMNVEV (reference sequence). This CDR3 has 15 amino acids. Trimming removed 0 bases from V and 3 bases from J; junction bases left unmatched: 2. The CDR3 DNA sequence: TGTGCCAGCAGTTTATCAGCGGGGGGGAACTACGAGCAGTACTTC. Amino acids: CASSLSAGGNYEQYF.

The chain recombines TRBV7-2 with TRBJ2-3; 9 bases align to TRBD2. The CDR3 runs to 15 residues. The germline gives CDR1 SGHTA, CDR2 FQGNSA. Trimming cost V 2 bases and J 10 bases; bases outside gene matches: 10. Here the CDR3 DNA reads TGTGCCAGCAGCTTAAGTGGAGGCGGGGGGGCCCCGCAGTATTTT. Translating it yields CASSLSGGGGAPQYF.

J is TRBJ1-5 and V is TRBV6-1; D possibly corresponds to TRBD1 (5 bases). This CDR3 has 18 residues. Germline CDR1 MNHNS, CDR2 SASEGT. Trimming removed 2 bases from V and 4 bases from J, with 21 bases in between. CDR3 coding DNA: TGTGCCAGCAGTGAACAGCTGACAGACCTGATAGGAAATCAGCCCCAGCATTTT. Translation: CASSEQLTDLIGNQPQHF.

The chain combines TRBV11-3 with TRBJ1-1; unclear D gene. V was clipped by 5 bases and J by 1 base, with 14 bases between them. The CDR3 totals 15 residues. Germline V gives CDR1 SGHNT, CDR2 YENEEA. The CDR3 region has the DNA TGTGCCAGCAGCGGGAATGGGGAGGGGAACACTGAAGCTTTCTTT. The encoded protein is CASSGNGEGNTEAFF. The variable domain in full, with the rest retrieved from reference TRBV11-3 and TRBJ1-1, is EAGVVQSPRYKIIEKKQPVAFWCNPISGHNTLYWYLQNLGQGPELLIRYENEEAVDDSQLPKDRFSAERLKGVDSTLKIQPAELGDSAVYLCASSGNGEGNTEAFFGQGTRLTVV.

CDR3 nucleotide sequence: TGTGCCAGCAGCTTTCTGAACGCAGATAATTCACCCCTCCACTTT. It encodes CASSFLNADNSPLHF. The chain recombines TRBV11-2 with TRBJ1-6; D is undetermined. V lost 3 bases and J 5 bases, leaving 11 bases between the germline ends. The CDR3 is 15 amino acids. Germline CDR1 SGHAT, CDR2 FQNNGV.

This chain uses TRBV19 with TRBJ1-1; D perhaps matches TRBD1 (5 bases). The V gene lost 4 bases and the J gene lost 7 bases, with 16 bases spanning the gap. The CDR3 is 14 amino acids. In germline, CDR1 is LNHDA, CDR2 SQIVND (reference sequence). DNA of the CDR3: TGTGCCAGTAGTACCGGGACGGGAGGATTTGAAGCTTTCTTT. Protein sequence: CASSTGTGGFEAFF.

This clone was counted a single time. The gene calls are TRBV7-3 and TRBJ1-1; D call uncertain. The germline gives CDR1 SGHTA, CDR2 FQGTGA. With 6 bases removed from V and 4 bases from J, the gap between germline ends came to 12 bases. There are 13 residues in the CDR3. The CDR3 nucleotides are TGTGCCAGCAGTCGAAGGGAGGGCACTGAAGCTTTCTTT. It yields the protein CASSRREGTEAFF.

V gene TRBV5-1 combines with J gene TRBJ2-1, with 10 bases aligning to TRBD2. CDR1 is SGHRS, CDR2 YFSETQ, per germline. This CDR3 has 15 amino acids. V was pared by 4 bases and J by 8 bases, with 9 bases of the junction left unmatched. CDR3 amino acids: CASSVPSGGSDEQFF. The DNA of the CDR3 is TGCGCCAGCAGCGTCCCTAGCGGGGGTAGCGATGAGCAGTTCTTC.

This clone has just one count. The gene calls are TRBV4-1 and TRBJ1-4, with 7 bases lining up with TRBD1. There are 15 residues in the CDR3. The germline V gene encodes CDR1 MGHRA and CDR2 YSYEKL. The V segment lost 1 base and the J segment 8 bases; nucleotides outside the gene matches: 7. The CDR3 loop is CASSQAPGGQEKLFF. CDR3 in DNA: TGCGCCAGCAGCCAAGCCCCAGGGGGGCAAGAAAAACTGTTTTTT.

This chain joins TRBV7-3 and TRBJ2-5; D not certain. Trimming stripped 7 bases from V and 3 bases from J, with 6 bases between. The CDR3 has 11 residues. Germline V gene data show CDR1 as SGHTA and CDR2 as FQGTGA. The CDR3: CASNTKETQYF. In DNA, the CDR3 is TGTGCCAGCAACACCAAAGAGACCCAGTACTTC.

The chain recombines TRBV19 with TRBJ1-1; maybe TRBD1 (5 bases). The CDR3 totals 14 residues. CDR1 is LNHDA and CDR2 is SQIVND in the germline V gene (reference sequence). V shed 6 bases and J shed 0 bases, with 11 bases lying between them. This chain's CDR3 is CASSPGLLNTEAFF. The CDR3 coding sequence is TGTGCCAGTAGCCCGGGACTTCTGAACACTGAAGCTTTCTTT. The variable domain in full, with the rest retrieved from reference TRBV19 and TRBJ1-1, is DGGITQSPKYLFRKEGQNVTLSCEQNLNHDAMYWYRQDPGQGLRLIYYSQIVNDFQKGDIAEGYSVSREKKESFPLTVTSAQKNPTAFYLCASSPGLLNTEAFFGQGTRLTVV.

This sequence joins TRBV30 and TRBJ1-4, with 7 bases fitting TRBD1. Unmatched junction bases numbered 5, after V lost 4 bases and J lost 6 bases. This CDR3 spans 13 amino acids. The germline V gene has CDR1 GTSNPN and CDR2 SVGIG (reference sequence). CDR3 bases: TGTGCCTGGATTAACAGGGGATATGAAAAACTGTTTTTT. Translated: CAWINRGYEKLFF.

CDR3 sequence: CASSQEYDRGYQPQHF. Written as DNA, the CDR3 is TGCGCCAGCAGCCAAGAATATGACAGGGGGTACCAGCCCCAGCATTTT. This rearrangement joins TRBV4-1 to TRBJ1-5, with TRBD1 matching 9 bases. Trimming took 0 bases from V and 7 from J; bases not matched to a gene: 7. The CDR3 runs 16 residues. Germline CDR1 reads MGHRA; CDR2 reads YSYEKL.

The chain couples TRBV27 to TRBJ2-7; D is uncertain. This CDR3 is built from 14 residues. Looked up from germline, CDR1 is MNHEY and CDR2 is SMNVEV (reference sequence). The V end lost 5 bases, the J end lost 3 bases, and 14 bases lay between the germline ends. DNA for the CDR3: TGTGCCAGCAGTCCTCAGGATAAATTCTACGAGCAGTACGTC. The encoded protein is CASSPQDKFYEQYV.

V is TRBV5-1 and J is TRBJ2-5, with 13 bases aligning to TRBD2. The CDR3 sequence is 16 residues long. Germline V CDR1 and CDR2: SGHRS, YFSETQ. Unmatched junction bases numbered 8, after V lost 4 bases and J lost 5 bases. CDR3 sequence reads: CASSPTSGGALETQYF. The CDR3 DNA sequence: TGCGCCAGCAGCCCTACTAGCGGGGGGGCTTTGGAGACCCAGTACTTC.

The rearrangement links TRBV5-6 to TRBJ1-3; TRBD1 matches at 7 bases. With 5 bases clipped from V and 2 bases from J, the junction kept 4 bases outside the gene matches. The length of the CDR3 is 14 residues. Germline assignment: CDR1 SGHDT and CDR2 YYEEEE. The CDR3 DNA follows: TGTGCCAGCAGTACGGGACAGCCTGGAAACACCATATATTTT. It is translated as CASSTGQPGNTIYF. Based on the CDR3 plus reference TRBV5-6 and TRBJ1-3, the full variable domain is DAGVTQSPTHLIKTRGQQVTLRCSPKSGHDTVSWYQQALGQGPQFIFQYYEEEERQRGNFPDRFSGHQFPNYSSELNVNALLLGDSALYLCASSTGQPGNTIYFGEGSWLTVV.

V and J are TRBV10-1 and TRBJ1-2; 10 nucleotides match TRBD1. The trim removed 6 bases at V and 4 bases at J, leaving 14 bases unmatched. Germline-derived CDR1 and CDR2 are WNHNN and SYGVQD (reference sequence). CDR3 length: 17 amino acids. CDR3 region: CASRSRQGAHFAYGYTF. DNA for the CDR3: TGCGCCAGCAGGAGTAGACAGGGGGCGCATTTTGCCTATGGCTACACCTTC.

The chain is built from TRBV7-9 and TRBJ1-2; 10 nucleotides align to TRBD1. The ends lost 4 bases at V and 8 bases at J; junction bases unmatched: 7. CDR3 length equals 14 residues. CDR1 and CDR2 from the germline V gene are SEHNR and FQNEAQ (reference sequence). The CDR3 bases are TGTGCCAGCAGCTCCGGGACAGGGGTCAAGGGCTACACCTTC. Encoded protein: CASSSGTGVKGYTF.

Here the CDR3 DNA reads TGTGCCAGCAGTTTATTGACGGTGGGCATGAACACTGAAGCTTTCTTT. Its translation: CASSLLTVGMNTEAFF. This sequence joins TRBV28 and TRBJ1-1; D remains unclear. The CDR3 contains 16 residues. The V gene's germline CDR1 is MDHEN and CDR2 SYDVKM. Trimming took off 1 base at V and 0 bases at J, with 12 bases between the two ends. The whole variable domain, filled in from reference TRBV28 and TRBJ1-1, reads DVKVTQSSRYLVKRTGEKVFLECVQDMDHENMFWYRQDPGLGLRLIYFSYDVKMKEKGDIPEGYSVSREKKERFSLILESASTNQTSMYLCASSLLTVGMNTEAFFGQGTRLTVV.

The rearrangement links TRBV28 to TRBJ1-1; D uncertain. The CDR3 contains 17 residues. V lost 2 bases, J lost 0 bases, and 16 bases lay in between. CDR1 is MDHEN and CDR2 is SYDVKM in the germline V gene. CDR3: CASSLTPVGVMNTEAFF. The CDR3, as DNA: TGTGCCAGCAGTTTAACTCCCGTGGGAGTCATGAACACTGAAGCTTTCTTT.

The chain joins TRBV29-1 to TRBJ2-1; 9 bases map to TRBD1. The CDR3 is 12 amino acids. Germline values: CDR1 SQVTM, CDR2 ANQGSEA. Trimming at V came to 3 bases and at J to 9 bases, leaving 3 bases not matched to a gene. Here the CDR3 reads CSVEGQGGEQFF. CDR3 DNA sequence: TGCAGCGTTGAGGGACAGGGCGGTGAGCAGTTCTTC.

V and J are TRBV3-1 (or the pseudogene TRBV3-2) and TRBJ2-3; the match to TRBD2 covers 14 bases. The CDR3 sequence is 19 residues long. Germline assignment: CDR1 LGHDT and CDR2 YNNKEL (reference sequence). V gave up 2 bases and J gave up 1 base; unmatched junction bases: 8. The CDR3: CASSQPVGLAGGGTDTQYF. The DNA of the CDR3 is TGTGCCAGCAGCCAACCCGTCGGACTAGCGGGGGGCGGCACAGATACGCAGTATTTT.

This rearrangement joins TRBV3-1 (or the pseudogene TRBV3-2) to TRBJ1-5; D unresolved. Looked up from germline, CDR1 is LGHDT and CDR2 is YNNKEL (reference sequence). Trimming took off 0 bases at V and 0 bases at J, with 15 bases between the two ends. This CDR3 is built from 18 residues. The CDR3 sequence: CASSQDNNTRYSNQPQHF. CDR3 nucleotide sequence: TGTGCCAGCAGCCAAGATAATAATACGAGGTATAGCAATCAGCCCCAGCATTTT.

The J gene is TRBJ2-1, the V gene TRBV11-2; 8 positions agree with TRBD2. The CDR3 is 14 amino acids. Germline V gene lookup returns CDR1 SGHAT and CDR2 FQNNGV. The V gene end was trimmed by 3 bases and the J gene end by 4 bases; junction bases not matched to a gene: 2. The CDR3 here is CASSFGGGYNEQFF. The CDR3 bases are TGTGCCAGCAGCTTCGGGGGGGGATACAATGAGCAGTTCTTC.

CDR3 sequence reads: CAWSADIAKNIQYF. The DNA for the CDR3 is TGTGCCTGGAGTGCCGACATAGCCAAAAACATTCAGTACTTC. V usage is TRBV30 and J usage is TRBJ2-4; D remains unclear. The CDR3 is 14 residues long. CDR1 is GTSNPN, CDR2 SVGIG, per germline (reference sequence). The V gene lost 1 base and the J gene lost 0 bases, with 7 bases spanning the gap.

V is TRBV7-9 and J is TRBJ2-3; 9 bases are a match to TRBD1. The CDR3 is made up of 15 amino acids. The germline gives CDR1 SEHNR, CDR2 FQNEAQ (reference sequence). V dropped 4 bases and J dropped 6; count of bases not matched to a gene: 8. CDR3 loop: CASSSGTGSSDTQYF. For the CDR3, the DNA is TGTGCCAGCAGCTCCGGGACAGGGTCGTCGGATACGCAGTATTTT. Full variable domain (rest looked up from reference TRBV7-9 and TRBJ2-3): DTGVSQNPRHKITKRGQNVTFRCDPISEHNRLYWYRQTLGQGPEFLTYFQNEAQLEKSRLLSDRFSAERPKGSFSTLEIQRTEQGDSAMYLCASSSGTGSSDTQYFGPGTRLTVL.

A single count supports this clone. The chain uses TRBV30 and TRBJ1-1, with a tentative D call TRBD1 (6 bases). The V and J ends lost 3 bases and 7 bases respectively, with 12 bases between them. Germline values: CDR1 GTSNPN, CDR2 SVGIG (reference sequence). The CDR3 totals 12 residues. The CDR3 DNA sequence: TGTGCCTGGAGCCGCACAGGGAATGAAGCTTTCTTT. Protein sequence: CAWSRTGNEAFF.

The chain has TRBV7-2 and TRBJ2-7; maybe TRBD1 (6 bases). This CDR3 is 15 amino acids long. V was pared by 2 bases and J by 4 bases, with 15 bases between. Germline V CDR1 and CDR2: SGHTA, FQGNSA. The CDR3 spells CASSLMLGQTYEQYF. Written as DNA, the CDR3 is TGTGCCAGCAGCTTAATGCTTGGACAGACTTACGAGCAGTACTTC.